Given below is one T cell receptor beta chain in context. No antigen is known for it. Per-base quality was not reported, and no clone a single base away is much larger than it. The source of the sample is a study of blood T cells in healthy people across ages (dated by TCRdb to between 2015 and 2017). Study-level background: In model experiments, template switching captured about one uniquely barcoded TCR beta cDNA molecule for every two T cells. The study measured age-related changes in TCR beta repertoire diversity using deep sequencing normalized with unique cDNA molecular identifiers. Four age groups were formed from the donors: young (average approximately 16 years), middle-aged (just under 40), aged (62) and long-lived (less than 85). To avoid experimental bias, donors of different ages were distributed randomly across sequencing lanes. The study analyzed two additional independent replicas of 1 million unique cDNA reads from the same blood draw for two donors, one aged 18 to 29 and one aged 80 or older.

Points the paper makes about the study in general: Estimates of total diversity based on one million sequenced T cells were regarded as lower bounds and as underestimates. Because the CMV infection status of the donors was unknown, age-related changes in expanded clonotypes may potentially have been confounded. Bulk unsorted PBMC profiling prevented conclusive comparison of naive and antigen-experienced compartments. There was a strong correlation between observed TCR beta diversity and the percentage of naive T cells measured by flow cytometry. As age increased, observed TCR beta diversity per million T cells dropped in a roughly linear way, and a significant reduction was already evident by age 40. The long-lived group showed more naive CD4+ T cells, fewer expanded clones and increased TCR diversity than the aged group, suggesting age selection.

The library was obtained by 5' RACE. Sequencing instrument: Illumina HiSeq 2500. A second about 6 to 11 cycle PCR used a sample-barcoded 5' primer and a J-beta primer mix. Each TCR beta cDNA molecule received a unique molecular identifier from a template-switch 5' adaptor carrying 12 random nucleotides. At least 3 million CDR3-containing paired-end reads were obtained from each sample. First-strand cDNA synthesis was performed from all RNA using the Mint cDNA synthesis kit, with priming by a TRBC-specific oligonucleotide. All cDNA was treated with uracil-DNA glycosylase and then went through a first 18-cycle PCR with the universal primers M1SS and BC2_uni_R. The paper's data handling went like this. For normalization, 1 million high-quality reads, each with a distinct molecular identifier, were randomly selected from each sample. Reads sharing molecular identifiers were discarded rather than binned into consensus sequences. MiTCR, set to a Q25 quality threshold and the strictest error-elimination algorithm, was used for CDR3 identification, clonotype clustering and error correction. Lower-bound total TCR beta diversity was estimated with a nonparametric unseen species model using Euler transformation. The public reads were reprocessed in TCRdb via fastp at Q25 and MiXCR, keeping in-frame beta chains. Entries that share a CDR3 protein sequence are merged under the most common genes and DNA. The V and J calls and clone size are TCRdb's, not the authors'. This sample lists over 700,000 distinct CDR3 sequences; less than 70% were detected once. Clones ranked in the top ten supply about two fifths of the sample.

Systemically healthy Caucasian individuals from Russia, 35 to 50 in total and aged about 6 to 95 years, were included as donors. Approximately 9.3 milliliters of peripheral blood were collected from each donor into EDTA-treated Vacutainer tubes. PBMCs were isolated by Ficoll-Paque density-gradient centrifugation, with at least 6 million obtained per sample. Trizol reagent was used to extract total RNA from the PBMCs, yielding at least 5 micrograms per sample. For every donor, flow cytometry on a PBMC aliquot measured the percentage of naive CD45RAhigh/CD27high T cells. The germline V gene encodes CDR1 SGHVS and CDR2 FQNEAQ. Ends trimmed: V by 4 bases, J by 14 bases; bases unmatched to a gene: 18. Spanning cysteine to phenylalanine, the CDR3 consists of 15 amino acids. CDR3 DNA only is kept here, 45 bases in frame from base 1.

The specimen sequenced was blood. This clonotype was obtained from a man of 80 years or more in good health. The V gene is TRBV7-8 and the J gene is TRBJ2-3, and 7 bases in between align with TRBD1. The nucleotide sequence is TGTGCCAGCAGCTATGACAGGGTTTTACGGAGATACGCGTATTTT. Its translation is CASSYDRVLRRYAYF.